Given below is one T cell receptor (beta chain) in context. No antigen is known for it. This specimen belongs to a study of CD8 T cells in ankylosing spondylitis. Study-wide results and caveats: Characteristic of ankylosing spondylitis blood, it appeared, was a TCR beta motif comprising fewer than 10 highly homologous variants. Earlier work had already found some motif variants in reactive arthritis synovial fluid and blood.

TCRdb fed the 5' RACE reads into MiXCR, producing one record per CDR3 protein. Here the sample spans around 770,000 distinct CDR3 sequences, roughly 20% being singletons. This clonotype originated in a male donor with ankylosing spondylitis. Material: blood, either unsorted or a sorted T cell fraction (not recorded which).

This CDR3 is CASSSGNLQETQYF. CDR3 coding DNA: TGCGCCAGCAGTAGCGGGAATCTACAAGAGACCCAGTACTTC. The chain is built from TRBV5-1 and TRBJ2-5; TRBD2 matches at 8 bases. The trim removed 5 bases at V and 2 bases at J, leaving 5 bases unmatched. The CDR3 runs to 14 residues. Germline CDR1 SGHRS, CDR2 YFSETQ.